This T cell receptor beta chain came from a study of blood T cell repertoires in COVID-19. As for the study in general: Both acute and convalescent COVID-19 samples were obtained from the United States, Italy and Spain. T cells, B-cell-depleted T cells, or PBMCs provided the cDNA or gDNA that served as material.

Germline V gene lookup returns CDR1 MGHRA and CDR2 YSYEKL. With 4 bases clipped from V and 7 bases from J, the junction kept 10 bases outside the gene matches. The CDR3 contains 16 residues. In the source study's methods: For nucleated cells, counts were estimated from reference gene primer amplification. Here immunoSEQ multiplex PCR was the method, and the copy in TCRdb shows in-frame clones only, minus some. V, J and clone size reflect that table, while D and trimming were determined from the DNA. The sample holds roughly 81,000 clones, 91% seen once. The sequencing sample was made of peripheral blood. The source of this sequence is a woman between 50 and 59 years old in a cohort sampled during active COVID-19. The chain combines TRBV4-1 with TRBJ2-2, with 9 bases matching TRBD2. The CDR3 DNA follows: TGCGCCAGCAGCCTAATAGCGGGGGCCCGCGGCGGGGAGCTGTTTTTT. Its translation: CASSLIAGARGGELFF.